These 10 T cell receptor beta chains were sequenced from one sample in a study of CD8+ T cells in alopecia areata. Investigators isolated RNA and reverse transcribed it into cDNA to act as the sequencing template. Produced via immunoSEQ multiplex PCR; TCRdb's table is partial and in-frame only. The sample holds approximately 59,000 clones; approximately 45% are singletons and the top ten take approximately 17%. The source was CD8+ T cells sorted from blood, collected at week 0. These receptors originate from a human donor with alopecia areata.

A note on this clone: In the same sample, other DNA sequences code for this CDR3. The chain combines TRBV27 with TRBJ1-5; D may be TRBD1 (6 bases). V gave up 6 bases and J gave up 3 bases, with 15 bases separating them. The CDR3 spans 15 residues. Germline loops: CDR1 MNHEY, CDR2 SMNVEV (reference sequence). CDR3 in DNA: TGTGCCAGCAGCCCCGACGGGGGACACAATCAGCCCCAGCATTTT. Its protein is CASSPDGGHNQPQHF.

Remarks on this clone: This likely comes from a read error, as the CDR3 has no conserved phenylalanine or tryptophan at its end. The DNA is left out, because the CDR3 cannot be placed on it with certainty; the CDR3 is given as TCRdb lists it. The chain is built from TRBV19 and TRBJ1-5. Germline V lookup: CDR1 LNHDA, CDR2 SQIVND (reference sequence). The CDR3 has 9 residues if both end residues are counted. The CDR3 here is CASNGAPDS.

The V and J genes are TRBV29-1 and TRBJ2-2; a weak D match, TRBD2 (5 bases). The germline V gene has CDR1 SQVTM and CDR2 ANQGSEA. This CDR3 comprises 14 residues. Trimming shortened V by 5 bases and J by 5 bases, and 15 bases separated the two germline ends. CDR3 nucleotides: TGCAGCGTTCAGGACCCTACGGGGACCGGGGAGCTGTTTTTT. Protein product: CSVQDPTGTGELFF.

This clone has just a few counts. The chain joins TRBV7-9 to TRBJ1-1, with 9 bases that match TRBD1. The CDR3 has 13 amino acids. From germline, CDR1 is SEHNR and CDR2 FQNEAQ (reference sequence). The V and J ends lost 0 bases and 11 bases, in that order; junction bases with no gene match: 4. The DNA for the CDR3 is TGTGCCAGCAGCTTAGCCGCGGACAGGGGCGCTTTCTTT. Translation gives CASSLAADRGAFF.

The chain carries TRBV29-1 and TRBJ1-4, with 12 bases fitting TRBD1. After removal of 3 bases from V and 7 bases from J, the junction contained 3 bases not matched to a gene. Germline CDR1 SQVTM, CDR2 ANQGSEA. The CDR3 has 14 amino acids. This CDR3 is CSVDLGQGAEKLFF. The CDR3 DNA is TGCAGCGTTGATTTGGGACAGGGGGCTGAAAAACTGTTTTTT.

This clone was found a few times. CDR3 residues: CASSYGQGREQYF. CDR3 bases: TGTGCCAGCAGTTACGGACAGGGGCGCGAGCAGTACTTC. V is TRBV6-5 and J is TRBJ2-7; 9 bases match TRBD1. V was clipped by 2 bases and J by 6 bases; unmatched bases: 2. The CDR3 is 13 residues long. Per germline, CDR1 MNHEY and CDR2 SVGAGI.

This sequence joins TRBV29-1 and TRBJ2-3, with D maybe TRBD1 (6 bases). CDR1 and CDR2 (germline): SQVTM, ANQGSEA. The CDR3 totals 14 residues. With 5 bases removed from V and 10 bases from J, the gap between germline ends came to 22 bases. The CDR3 sequence is CSVWLGASGDSQYF. The CDR3 coding sequence is TGCAGCGTTTGGTTGGGGGCCTCGGGTGATTCGCAGTATTTT.

This clone was counted only a few times. In DNA form, the CDR3 reads TGTGCCAGCAGCAAATGCCCCGGGAGGAATGAGCAGTTCTTC. It translates to CASSKCPGRNEQFF. The chain links TRBV21-1 to TRBJ2-1; TRBD2 is the table's D call, not checked against the DNA. TRBV21-1 is marked as a pseudogene. CDR3 size: 14 residues.

This clone was counted a few times. The chain uses TRBV6-6 and TRBJ2-1; 13 bases are a match to TRBD2. After removal of 5 bases from V and 5 bases from J, the junction contained 3 bases not matched to a gene. CDR3 length equals 15 residues. CDR1 is MNHNY and CDR2 is SVGAGI in the germline V gene (reference sequence). The CDR3 DNA sequence: TGTGCCAGCAGTGGACTAGCGGGAGTCCACAATGAGCAGTTCTTC. Its protein product is CASSGLAGVHNEQFF.

The chain couples TRBV2 to TRBJ1-2; D is ambiguous. The CDR3 is made up of 14 amino acids. Germline V gives CDR1 SNHLY, CDR2 FYNNEI. V lost 2 bases and J 6 bases, leaving 13 bases between the germline ends. The CDR3 DNA reads as TGTGCCAGCAGTGAACCGGATCATGAGGATGGCTACACCTTC. Protein product: CASSEPDHEDGYTF.